The 18 T cell receptor beta chains listed next were all sequenced from one sample in a study of T-cell reconstitution after alpha-beta-depleted transplantation in children. Preparation of the TCRbeta library was carried out with unique molecular identifiers. A single record per CDR3 protein comes from TCRdb applying MiXCR to the PCR reads. The table has roughly 570,000 distinct CDR3 sequences, roughly a quarter seen once. The starting material was PBMCs, obtained before TCRalphabeta/CD19-depleted stem cell transplant. The receptors originated from a boy less than two years old with Wiskott-Aldrich syndrome, due to receive a stem cell transplant.

This chain joins TRBV29-1 and TRBJ2-7; perhaps TRBD1 as D (5 bases). Germline CDR1 SQVTM, CDR2 ANQGSEA. This CDR3 contains 11 residues. Trimming removed 7 bases from V and 3 bases from J, with 10 bases in between. This CDR3 is CSAEGVYEQYF. CDR3 DNA sequence: TGCAGCGCAGAAGGGGTCTACGAGCAGTACTTC.

This clonotype has only one observation. V usage is TRBV27 and J usage is TRBJ2-7; weak D call: TRBD1 (6 bases). The germline V and J ends were trimmed by 4 bases and 6 bases, with 13 bases remaining between them. Germline V gene data show CDR1 as MNHEY and CDR2 as SMNVEV (reference sequence). CDR3 length equals 13 residues. CDR3 protein: CASSWTVSGEQYF. CDR3 sequence (DNA): TGTGCCAGCAGTTGGACAGTGAGCGGCGAGCAGTACTTC.

The chain is built from TRBV15 and TRBJ2-5, with D perhaps TRBD2 (6 bases). Germline V CDR1 and CDR2: LNHNV, YYDKDF (reference sequence). The CDR3 loop spans 15 amino acids. The V end lost 0 bases, the J end lost 5 bases, and 13 bases lay between the germline ends. CDR3 nucleotides: TGTGCCACCAGCAGAGAAGGAGGGGCAGGGGAGACCCAGTACTTC. It is translated as CATSREGGAGETQYF.

This clonotype was seen only once. The genes are TRBV10-3 and TRBJ2-1; 10 bases line up with TRBD2. CDR3 length equals 14 residues. CDR1 and CDR2 (germline): ENHRY, SYGVKD. J was trimmed by 5 bases and V by 3 bases; bases with no gene match: 1. The CDR3: CAISELAGNNEQFF. The DNA of the CDR3 is TGTGCCATCAGTGAACTAGCGGGAAACAATGAGCAGTTCTTC.

The chain employs TRBV2 and TRBJ2-1; D possibly corresponds to TRBD1 (5 bases). V was cut by 10 bases and J by 7 bases, with 20 bases left in between. Germline V lookup: CDR1 SNHLY, CDR2 FYNNEI. This CDR3 contains 14 residues. The CDR3 loop is CATKREGAGNEQFF. The CDR3 DNA reads TGTGCCACCAAAAGGGAAGGGGCTGGGAATGAGCAGTTCTTC.

This clonotype appeared a few times. Here the CDR3 reads CASSSQGANEQYF. The DNA of the CDR3 is TGCGCCAGCAGCTCCCAGGGGGCCAACGAGCAGTACTTC. The rearrangement links TRBV5-1 to TRBJ2-7; TRBD1 matches at 8 bases. CDR1 and CDR2 from the germline V gene are SGHRS and YFSETQ. The CDR3 spans 13 residues. The J segment lost 5 bases and the V segment lost 3 bases, leaving 4 bases of the junction unmatched. Looking up the rest from reference TRBV5-1 and TRBJ2-7 gives the full variable domain: KAGVTQTPRYLIKTRGQQVTLSCSPISGHRSVSWYQQTPGQGLQFLFEYFSETQRNKGNFPGRFSGRQFSNSRSEMNVSTLELGDSALYLCASSSQGANEQYFGPGTRLTVT.

This clonotype was counted between two and nine times. This chain joins TRBV11-1 and TRBJ1-2; 9 nucleotides agree with TRBD1. The CDR3 extends over 20 amino acids. Trimming cost V 1 base and J 4 bases; bases outside gene matches: 19. Germline CDR1 SGHAT, CDR2 FQDESV (reference sequence). CDR3 bases: TGTGCCAGCAGCTTAGATTATCAGAGCCACCTACCGGGACAGGGCTATGGCTACACCTTC. It yields the protein CASSLDYQSHLPGQGYGYTF.

The rearrangement uses TRBV5-6 and TRBJ1-1; D not resolved. The CDR3 is made up of 13 amino acids. Germline CDR1 and CDR2: SGHDT and YYEEEE. Between the trimmed V and J ends, which lost 1 base and 7 bases, there was a span of 11 bases. The CDR3 DNA reads TGTGCCAGCAGCTTGTCGGTTAGACATGAAGCTTTCTTT. It translates to CASSLSVRHEAFF.

Only a few counts were recorded for this clonotype. V gene TRBV6-1 combines with J gene TRBJ2-1; the D is unclear. Germline loops: CDR1 MNHNS, CDR2 SASEGT. This CDR3 contains 12 residues. Trimming pared 4 bases from V and 5 bases from J, leaving 6 bases between. DNA of the CDR3: TGTGCCAGCAGTGGCAGAGACAATGAGCAGTTCTTC. The encoded protein is CASSGRDNEQFF.

The chain has TRBV21-1 and TRBJ1-1. TRBV21-1 is annotated as a pseudogene. The CDR3 spans 12 residues. The CDR3: CASSLVSVEAFF. The CDR3 region has the DNA TGTGCCAGCAGCCTGGTGTCAGTTGAAGCTTTCTTT.

This clonotype was detected a few times. V and J are TRBV7-6 and TRBJ2-2; a weak D match, TRBD1 (5 bases). The CDR3 is 14 residues long. Trimming shortened V by 4 bases and J by 4 bases, and 10 bases separated the two germline ends. The V gene's germline CDR1 is SGHVS and CDR2 FNYEAQ. CDR3 protein: CASSSRVGTGELFF. The CDR3 region has the DNA TGTGCCAGCAGCTCCAGGGTGGGCACCGGGGAGCTGTTTTTT.

This clonotype appeared a few times. The rearrangement uses TRBV4-2 and TRBJ2-7, with D perhaps matching TRBD1 or TRBD2 (5 bases each). Trimming removed 0 bases from V and 6 bases from J, with 9 bases in between. The CDR3 sequence is 13 residues long. Germline-derived CDR1 and CDR2 are LGHNA and YNFKEQ. The CDR3 reads CASSQEAGTEQYF. The CDR3 coding sequence is TGTGCCAGCAGCCAAGAGGCCGGGACCGAGCAGTACTTC.

This clonotype was counted only a few times. The chain employs TRBV12-3 or TRBV12-4 and TRBJ2-2; the match to TRBD1 covers 9 bases. Losses at the gene ends were 6 bases for V and 5 bases for J; bases not matched to a gene: 4. The CDR3 contains 14 residues. CDR3 sequence reads: CASRNRGHTGELFF. DNA of the CDR3: TGTGCCAGCAGAAACAGGGGGCATACCGGGGAGCTGTTTTTT.

The V gene is TRBV29-1, the J gene TRBJ2-7; 7 positions agree with TRBD2. The CDR3 runs 15 residues. The V segment lost 0 bases and the J segment 2 bases; nucleotides outside the gene matches: 7. The V gene's germline CDR1 is SQVTM and CDR2 ANQGSEA. CDR3 sequence reads: CSVEESGGLTYEQYF. The CDR3, as DNA: TGCAGCGTTGAAGAGTCGGGGGGATTAACCTACGAGCAGTACTTC.

The chain carries TRBV12-3 or TRBV12-4 and TRBJ2-1, with D possibly matching TRBD2 (6 bases). The CDR3 runs 15 residues. V was cut by 6 bases and J by 6 bases, with 18 bases left in between. As DNA, the CDR3 is TGTGCCAGCAGCCCTCGGGACTCCCGGGGCAATGAGCAGTTCTTC. This codes for CASSPRDSRGNEQFF.

This rearrangement joins TRBV20-1 to TRBJ1-5; the match to TRBD1 covers 10 bases. With V trimmed by 5 bases and J by 1 base, 8 bases remained unmatched. The CDR3 is 16 amino acids. The V gene's germline CDR1 is DFQATT and CDR2 SNEGSKA (reference sequence). CDR3 in DNA: TGCAGTGCTGCCGACAGGGGGCTGAGGAGCAATCAGCCCCAGCATTTT. Residues: CSAADRGLRSNQPQHF.

This clonotype has a handful of counts. The genes are TRBV10-1 and TRBJ2-7, with unresolved D. The CDR3 runs 14 residues. V lost 0 bases and J 1 base, leaving 7 bases between the germline ends. The germline V gene has CDR1 WNHNN and CDR2 SYGVQD (reference sequence). CDR3 protein: CASSESDVSYEQYF. CDR3 coding DNA: TGCGCCAGCAGTGAGTCGGACGTTTCCTACGAGCAGTACTTC.

This clonotype was seen at least ten times. This chain connects TRBV28 to TRBJ1-5; unclear D gene. CDR1 MDHEN and CDR2 SYDVKM come from the germline V gene. Deletions cut 4 bases from V and 4 bases from J, with 5 bases between. CDR3 length equals 12 residues. CDR3 sequence (DNA): TGTGCCAGCAGTTCGAGGAATCAGCCCCAGCATTTT. Its translation: CASSSRNQPQHF. Together with reference TRBV28 and TRBJ1-5, the CDR3 gives the full variable domain: DVKVTQSSRYLVKRTGEKVFLECVQDMDHENMFWYRQDPGLGLRLIYFSYDVKMKEKGDIPEGYSVSREKKERFSLILESASTNQTSMYLCASSSRNQPQHFGDGTRLSIL.